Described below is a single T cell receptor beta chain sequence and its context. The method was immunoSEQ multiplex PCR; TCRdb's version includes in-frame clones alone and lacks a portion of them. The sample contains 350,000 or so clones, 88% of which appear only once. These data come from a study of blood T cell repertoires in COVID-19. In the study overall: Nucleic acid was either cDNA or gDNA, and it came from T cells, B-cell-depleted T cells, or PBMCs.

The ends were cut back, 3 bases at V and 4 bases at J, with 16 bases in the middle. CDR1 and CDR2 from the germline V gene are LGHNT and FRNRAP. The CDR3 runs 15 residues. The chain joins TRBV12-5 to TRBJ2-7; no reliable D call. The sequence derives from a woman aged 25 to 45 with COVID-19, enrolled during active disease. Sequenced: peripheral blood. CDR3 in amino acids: CASGFTRLPRYEQYV. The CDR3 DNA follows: TGTGCTAGTGGTTTCACCAGACTCCCAAGATACGAGCAGTACGTC.